The source of this T cell receptor (beta chain) is a study of cytomegalovirus exposure and HLA in healthy donors. Both 60 Vbeta primers and 13 Jbeta primers went into the PCR. Sequencing used immunoSEQ multiplex PCR; TCRdb keeps in-frame clones, though not all of them. The table includes roughly 100,000 clones, 83% detected once. CDR1 and CDR2 (germline): SGDLS, YYNGEE. With 1 base removed from V and 4 bases from J, the gap between germline ends came to 11 bases. The CDR3 runs to 14 residues. Sequenced sample: PBMCs. J is TRBJ1-1 and V is TRBV9, with no clear D. The source is a man between 18 and 35 years old in good health and CMV-seronegative. This chain's CDR3 is CASSVSPGSTEAFF. DNA of the CDR3: TGTGCCAGCAGCGTAAGCCCTGGGAGCACTGAAGCTTTCTTT.